This T cell receptor (beta chain) was profiled in a study of graft-versus-host responses after intestinal transplantation. Method: immunoSEQ multiplex PCR; TCRdb's copy keeps in-frame clones and lacks some. The sample contains over 75,000 clones, about 89% of which appear only once. Comments on this clone: The antigen is unknown.

Notes on the study in general: Recipient-marrow GvH clones were detected, some having first appeared in ileum or blood. Some patients had graft-donor T cell macrochimerism, and their allografts showed high graft-versus-host to host-versus-graft clonal ratios. Early post-transplant falls in HvG clones accompanied the peak levels of circulating GvH clones.

The V gene end was trimmed by 6 bases and the J gene end by 4 bases; junction bases not matched to a gene: 9. There are 15 residues in the CDR3. The germline V gene has CDR1 SQVTM and CDR2 ANQGSEA. The specimen comprised unstimulated CD4+ T cells sorted from spleen or lymph node cells, sampled before intestinal transplant. This receptor was identified in a human donor who received an intestinal transplant. The chain has TRBV29-1 and TRBJ2-6; 7 bases line up with TRBD1. DNA of the CDR3: TGCAGCGTGAGACAGGGAGTTGCGGGGGCCAACGTCCTGACTTTC. It is translated as CSVRQGVAGANVLTF.